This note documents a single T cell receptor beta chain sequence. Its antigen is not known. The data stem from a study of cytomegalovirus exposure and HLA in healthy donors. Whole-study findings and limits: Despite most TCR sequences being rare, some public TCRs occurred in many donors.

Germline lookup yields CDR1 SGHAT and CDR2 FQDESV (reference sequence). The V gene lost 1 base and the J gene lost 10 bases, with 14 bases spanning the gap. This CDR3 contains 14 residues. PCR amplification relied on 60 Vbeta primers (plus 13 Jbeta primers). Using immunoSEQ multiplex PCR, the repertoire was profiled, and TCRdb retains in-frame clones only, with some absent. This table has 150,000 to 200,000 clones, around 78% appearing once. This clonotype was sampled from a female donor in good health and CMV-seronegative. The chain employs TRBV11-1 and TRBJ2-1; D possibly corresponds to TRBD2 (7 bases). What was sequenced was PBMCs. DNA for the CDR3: TGTGCCAGCAGCTTAGAACCGGGGGGCGGGGAGCAGTTCTTC. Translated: CASSLEPGGGEQFF. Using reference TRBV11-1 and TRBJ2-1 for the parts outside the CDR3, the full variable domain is EAEVAQSPRYKITEKSQAVAFWCDPISGHATLYWYRQILGQGPELLVQFQDESVVDDSQLPKDRFSAERLKGVDSTLKIQPAELGDSAMYLCASSLEPGGGEQFFGPGTRLTVL.